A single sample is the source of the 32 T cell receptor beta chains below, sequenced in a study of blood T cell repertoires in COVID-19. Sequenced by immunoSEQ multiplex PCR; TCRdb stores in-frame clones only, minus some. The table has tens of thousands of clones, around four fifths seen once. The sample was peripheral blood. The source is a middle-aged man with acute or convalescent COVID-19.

The chain's CDR3 is CASSSTSGRQNTGELFF. DNA of the CDR3: TGTGCCAGCTCAAGTACTAGCGGGAGACAGAACACCGGGGAGCTGTTTTTT. The chain has TRBV18 and TRBJ2-2; 11 positions agree with TRBD2. The CDR3 runs to 17 residues. Germline trimming cut 5 bases from V and 1 base from J; bases unmatched to any gene: 6. Germline assignment: CDR1 KGHSH and CDR2 LQKENI.

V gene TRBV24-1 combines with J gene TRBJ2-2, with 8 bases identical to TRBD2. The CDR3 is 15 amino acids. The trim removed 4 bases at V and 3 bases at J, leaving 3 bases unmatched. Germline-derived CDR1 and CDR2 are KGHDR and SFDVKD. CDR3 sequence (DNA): TGTGCCACCAGTGAGGGACTAGTATACACCGGGGAGCTGTTTTTT. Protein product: CATSEGLVYTGELFF.

The CDR3 DNA sequence: TGTGCCAGCAGTGTGGGGGGTATGAGCAATCAGCCCCAGCATTTT. It is translated as CASSVGGMSNQPQHF. The chain uses TRBV2 and TRBJ1-5, with a tentative D call TRBD1 (5 bases). The CDR3 is 15 residues long. V lost 4 bases, J lost 1 base, and 11 bases lay in between. Germline V gives CDR1 SNHLY, CDR2 FYNNEI.

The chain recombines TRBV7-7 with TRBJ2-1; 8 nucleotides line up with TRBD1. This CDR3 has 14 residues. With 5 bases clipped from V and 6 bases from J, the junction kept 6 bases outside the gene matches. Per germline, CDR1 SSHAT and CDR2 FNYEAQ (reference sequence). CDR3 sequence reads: CASSLDRAGNEQFF. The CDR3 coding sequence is TGTGCCAGCAGCCTGGACAGGGCGGGCAATGAGCAGTTCTTC.

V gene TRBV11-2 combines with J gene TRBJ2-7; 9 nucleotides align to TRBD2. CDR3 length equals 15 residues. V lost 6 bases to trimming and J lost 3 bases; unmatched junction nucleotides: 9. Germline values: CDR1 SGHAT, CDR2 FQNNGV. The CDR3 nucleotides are TGTGCCAGCAGTTTGACTAGCGGACCCTTCTACGAGCAGTACTTC. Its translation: CASSLTSGPFYEQYF.

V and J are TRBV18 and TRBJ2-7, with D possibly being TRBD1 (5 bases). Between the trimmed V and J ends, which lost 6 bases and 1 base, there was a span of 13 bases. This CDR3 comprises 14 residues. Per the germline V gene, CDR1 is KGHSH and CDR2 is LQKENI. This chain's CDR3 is CASSETGESYEQYF. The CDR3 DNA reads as TGTGCCAGCTCCGAAACAGGAGAGTCCTACGAGCAGTACTTC.

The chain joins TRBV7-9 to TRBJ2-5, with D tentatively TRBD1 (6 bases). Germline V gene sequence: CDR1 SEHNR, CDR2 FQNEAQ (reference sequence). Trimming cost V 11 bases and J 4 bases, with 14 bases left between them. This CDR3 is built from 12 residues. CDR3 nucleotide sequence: TGTGCCTTCCAAGGGGGTACAGAGACCCAGTACTTC. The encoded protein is CAFQGGTETQYF.

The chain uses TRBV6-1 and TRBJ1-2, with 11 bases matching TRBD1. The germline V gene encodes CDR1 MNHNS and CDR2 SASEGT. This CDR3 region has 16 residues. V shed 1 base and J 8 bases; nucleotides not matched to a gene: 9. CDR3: CASSEGQGTGGPGYTF. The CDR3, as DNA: TGTGCCAGCAGTGAAGGCCAGGGGACAGGGGGTCCGGGCTACACCTTC.

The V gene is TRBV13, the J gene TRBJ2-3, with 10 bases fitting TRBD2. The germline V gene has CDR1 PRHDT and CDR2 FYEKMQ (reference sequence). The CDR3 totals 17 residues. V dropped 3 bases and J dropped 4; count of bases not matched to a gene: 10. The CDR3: CASSLSSSGSPPDTQYF. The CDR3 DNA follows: TGTGCCAGCAGCTTGAGCTCTAGCGGGAGTCCACCAGATACGCAGTATTTT.

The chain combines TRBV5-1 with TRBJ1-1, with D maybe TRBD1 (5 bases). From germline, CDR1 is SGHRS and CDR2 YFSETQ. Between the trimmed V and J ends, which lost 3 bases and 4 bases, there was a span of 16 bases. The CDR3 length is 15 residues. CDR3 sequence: CASSYVGGSGTEAFF. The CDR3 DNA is TGCGCCAGCAGCTATGTGGGGGGTTCGGGCACTGAAGCTTTCTTT.

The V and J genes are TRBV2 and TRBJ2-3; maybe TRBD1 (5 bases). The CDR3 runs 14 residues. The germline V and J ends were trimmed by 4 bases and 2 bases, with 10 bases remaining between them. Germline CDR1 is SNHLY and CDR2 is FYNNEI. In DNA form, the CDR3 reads TGTGCCAGCAGTGTCTCCAGGGCCACAGATACGCAGTATTTT. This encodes CASSVSRATDTQYF.

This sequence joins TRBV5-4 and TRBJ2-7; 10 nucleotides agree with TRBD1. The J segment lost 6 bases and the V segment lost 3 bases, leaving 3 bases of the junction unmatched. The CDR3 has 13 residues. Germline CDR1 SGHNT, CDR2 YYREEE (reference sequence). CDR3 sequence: CASSWDRGGEQYF. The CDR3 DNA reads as TGTGCCAGCAGCTGGGACAGGGGAGGCGAGCAGTACTTC.

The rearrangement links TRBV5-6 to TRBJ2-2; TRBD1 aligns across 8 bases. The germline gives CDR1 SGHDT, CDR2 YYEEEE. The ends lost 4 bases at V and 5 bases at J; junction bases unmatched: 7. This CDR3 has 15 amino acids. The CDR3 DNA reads TGTGCCAGCAGCCGCGGGTGGACAGGGACCGGGGAGCTGTTTTTT. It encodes CASSRGWTGTGELFF.

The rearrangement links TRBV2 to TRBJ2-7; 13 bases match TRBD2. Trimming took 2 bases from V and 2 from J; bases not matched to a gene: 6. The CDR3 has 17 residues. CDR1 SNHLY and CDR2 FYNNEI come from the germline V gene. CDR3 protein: CASSESAGTSGAYEQYF. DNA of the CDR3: TGTGCCAGCAGTGAAAGCGCCGGGACTAGCGGGGCCTACGAGCAGTACTTC.

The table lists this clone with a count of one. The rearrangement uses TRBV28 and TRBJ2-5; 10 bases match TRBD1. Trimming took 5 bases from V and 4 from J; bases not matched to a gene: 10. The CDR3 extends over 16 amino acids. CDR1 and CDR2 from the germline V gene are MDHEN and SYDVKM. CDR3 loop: CASSRTGTGDSETQYF. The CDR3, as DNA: TGTGCCAGCAGTCGGACCGGGACAGGGGATTCAGAGACCCAGTACTTC.

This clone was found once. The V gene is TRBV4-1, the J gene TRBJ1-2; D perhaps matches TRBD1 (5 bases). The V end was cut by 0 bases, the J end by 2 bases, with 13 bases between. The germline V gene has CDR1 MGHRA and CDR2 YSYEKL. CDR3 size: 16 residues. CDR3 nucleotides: TGCGCCAGCAGCCAAGATTCATCACAGGCGAACTATGGCTACACCTTC. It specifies CASSQDSSQANYGYTF.

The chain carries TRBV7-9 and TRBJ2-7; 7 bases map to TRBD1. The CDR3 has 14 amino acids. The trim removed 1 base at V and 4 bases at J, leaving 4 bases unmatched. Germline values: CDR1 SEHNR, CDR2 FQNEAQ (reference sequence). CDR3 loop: CASSLGGTAYEQYF. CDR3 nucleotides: TGTGCCAGCAGCTTAGGAGGGACAGCATACGAGCAGTACTTC.

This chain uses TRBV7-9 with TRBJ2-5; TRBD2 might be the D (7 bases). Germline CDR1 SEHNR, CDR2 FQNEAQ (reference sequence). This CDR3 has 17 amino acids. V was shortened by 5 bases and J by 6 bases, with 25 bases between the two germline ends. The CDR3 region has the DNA TGTGCCAGCAGCCCGGTCCCCACTAGCGCTCGGGGGCAGACCCAGTACTTC. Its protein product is CASSPVPTSARGQTQYF. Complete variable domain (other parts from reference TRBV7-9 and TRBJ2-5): DTGVSQNPRHKITKRGQNVTFRCDPISEHNRLYWYRQTLGQGPEFLTYFQNEAQLEKSRLLSDRFSAERPKGSFSTLEIQRTEQGDSAMYLCASSPVPTSARGQTQYFGPGTRLLVL.

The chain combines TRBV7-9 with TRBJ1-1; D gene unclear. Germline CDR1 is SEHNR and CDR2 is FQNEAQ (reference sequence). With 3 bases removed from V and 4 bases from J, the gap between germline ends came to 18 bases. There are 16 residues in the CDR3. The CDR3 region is CASSFMIRDGGTEAFF. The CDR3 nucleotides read TGTGCCAGCAGCTTTATGATTCGGGATGGTGGCACTGAAGCTTTCTTT.

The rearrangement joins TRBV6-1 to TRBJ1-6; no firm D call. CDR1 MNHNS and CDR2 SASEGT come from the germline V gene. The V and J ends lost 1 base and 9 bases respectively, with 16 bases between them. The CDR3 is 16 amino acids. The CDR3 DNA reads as TGTGCCAGCAGTGAAGTAAGGAACCGAGGTGGTTCACCCCTCCACTTT. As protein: CASSEVRNRGGSPLHF.

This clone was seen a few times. Here the CDR3 reads CSASTGTGVGSNQPQHF. The CDR3 DNA reads as TGCAGTGCTAGTACCGGGACAGGGGTGGGTAGCAATCAGCCCCAGCATTTT. The chain has TRBV20-1 and TRBJ1-5; 10 bases are shared with TRBD1. Germline V gene lookup returns CDR1 DFQATT and CDR2 SNEGSKA (reference sequence). The CDR3 is made up of 17 amino acids. Trimming took 3 bases from V and 0 from J; bases not matched to a gene: 8.

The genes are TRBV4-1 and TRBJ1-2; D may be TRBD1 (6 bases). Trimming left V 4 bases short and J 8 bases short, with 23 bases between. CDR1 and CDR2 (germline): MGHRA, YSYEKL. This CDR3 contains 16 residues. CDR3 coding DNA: TGCGCCAGCAGCCTCCCGCGGGGGGGCGCCCCAGGGGGCTACACCTTC. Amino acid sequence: CASSLPRGGAPGGYTF.

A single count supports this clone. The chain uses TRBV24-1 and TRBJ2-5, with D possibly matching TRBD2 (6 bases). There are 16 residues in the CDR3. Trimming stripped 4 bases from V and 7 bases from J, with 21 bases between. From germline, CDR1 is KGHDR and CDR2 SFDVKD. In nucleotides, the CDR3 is TGTGCCACCAGTGAGCCAAGTAGCGGTTTCCCCGGGACCCAGTACTTC. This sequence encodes CATSEPSSGFPGTQYF.

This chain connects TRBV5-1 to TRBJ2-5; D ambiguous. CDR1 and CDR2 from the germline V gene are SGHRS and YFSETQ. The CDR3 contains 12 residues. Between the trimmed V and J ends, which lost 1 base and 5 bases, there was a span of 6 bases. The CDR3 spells CASSLLQETQYF. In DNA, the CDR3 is TGCGCCAGCAGCTTGCTGCAGGAGACCCAGTACTTC.

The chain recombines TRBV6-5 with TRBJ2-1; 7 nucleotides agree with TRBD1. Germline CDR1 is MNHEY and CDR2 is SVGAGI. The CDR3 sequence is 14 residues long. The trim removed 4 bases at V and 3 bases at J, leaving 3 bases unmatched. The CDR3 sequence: CASSSGTDYNEQFF. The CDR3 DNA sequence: TGTGCCAGCAGTTCCGGGACAGACTACAATGAGCAGTTCTTC.

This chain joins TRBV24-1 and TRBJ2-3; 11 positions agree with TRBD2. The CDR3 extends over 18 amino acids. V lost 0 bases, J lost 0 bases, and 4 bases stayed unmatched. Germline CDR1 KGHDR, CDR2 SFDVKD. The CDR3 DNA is TGTGCCACCAGTGATTTGAGGTCTAGCGGGAGGAGCACAGATACGCAGTATTTT. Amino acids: CATSDLRSSGRSTDTQYF.

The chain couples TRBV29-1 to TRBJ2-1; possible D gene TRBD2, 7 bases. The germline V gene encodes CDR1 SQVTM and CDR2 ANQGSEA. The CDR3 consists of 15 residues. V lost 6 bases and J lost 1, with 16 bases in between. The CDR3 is CSVGKGGGSYNEQFF. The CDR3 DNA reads TGCAGCGTAGGAAAAGGGGGGGGATCCTACAATGAGCAGTTCTTC.

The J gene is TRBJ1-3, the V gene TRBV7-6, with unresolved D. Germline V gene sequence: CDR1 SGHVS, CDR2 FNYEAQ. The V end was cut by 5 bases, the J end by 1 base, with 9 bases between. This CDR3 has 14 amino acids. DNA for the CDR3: TGTGCCAGCAGCGGGGAGACATCTGGAAACACCATATATTTT. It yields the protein CASSGETSGNTIYF.

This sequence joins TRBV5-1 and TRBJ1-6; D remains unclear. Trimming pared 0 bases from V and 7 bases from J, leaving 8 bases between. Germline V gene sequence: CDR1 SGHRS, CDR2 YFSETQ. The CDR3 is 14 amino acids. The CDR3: CASSLDSQNSPLHF. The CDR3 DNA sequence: TGCGCCAGCAGCTTGGACTCACAGAATTCACCCCTCCACTTT.

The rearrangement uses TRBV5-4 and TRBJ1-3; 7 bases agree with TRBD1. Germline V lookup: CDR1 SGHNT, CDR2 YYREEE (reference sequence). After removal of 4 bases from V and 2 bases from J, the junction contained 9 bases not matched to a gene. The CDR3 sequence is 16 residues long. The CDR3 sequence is CASSRRDRGTGNTIYF. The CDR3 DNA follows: TGTGCCAGCAGCCGCCGGGACAGAGGAACTGGAAACACCATATATTTT.

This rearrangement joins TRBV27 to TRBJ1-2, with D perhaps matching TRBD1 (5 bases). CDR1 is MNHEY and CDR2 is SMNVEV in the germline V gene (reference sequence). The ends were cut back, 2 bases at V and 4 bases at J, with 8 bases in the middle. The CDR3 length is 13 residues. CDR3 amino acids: CASSLGTAYGYTF. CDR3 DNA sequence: TGTGCCAGCAGTTTAGGGACTGCCTATGGCTACACCTTC.

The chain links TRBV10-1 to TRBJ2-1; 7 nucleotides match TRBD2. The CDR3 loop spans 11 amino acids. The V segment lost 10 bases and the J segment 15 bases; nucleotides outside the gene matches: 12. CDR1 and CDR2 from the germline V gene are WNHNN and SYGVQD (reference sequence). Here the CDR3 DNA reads TGCGCCACCCCACGGGGGAGGGTGGGGTTCTTC. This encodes CATPRGRVGFF.